The T cell receptor beta chain under discussion was sequenced for a study of T cell clonality in common variable immunodeficiency. The repertoire was sequenced with immunoSEQ multiplex PCR; TCRdb's copy has only in-frame clones and lacks some. Reported are fewer than 25,000 clones, none seen only once; the ten largest carry around 6.3%. Study-level findings and limits: Reportedly, TCR beta sequences from common variable immunodeficiency showed fewer deletions and N-nucleotide insertions. CVID subjects showed higher TCRbeta clonality than healthy controls.

The CDR3 sequence is 14 residues long. The V gene lost 4 bases and the J gene lost 3 bases, with 13 bases spanning the gap. Looked up from germline, CDR1 is SGHRS and CDR2 is YFSETQ. This clone was observed many times. Its target is unknown. The observed sequence ends 3 residues before the CDR3 terminus, with the missing tail filled in from the germline J gene. The chain carries TRBV5-1 and TRBJ1-1, with D possibly matching TRBD1 (6 bases). The source material was peripheral blood mononuclear cells. The sequence derives from a human donor with common variable immunodeficiency. The covered CDR3 bases are TGCGCCAGCAGCATCGACAGGTGGGACACTGAA. Encoded protein: CASSIDRWDTE. The whole CDR3 reads CASSIDRWDTEAFF.